These 23 T cell receptor beta chains originate from one sample sequenced in a study of a mutant IDH1 vaccine in newly diagnosed glioma. The repertoire was sequenced with immunoSEQ multiplex PCR; TCRdb's copy has only in-frame clones and lacks some. The table includes 40,000 to 55,000 clones, over 75% detected once. Time point reported: week 11, during vaccination. Every vaccination contained 300 ug of the mutant IDH1 20-mer peptide and was paired with topical imiquimod. No cognate antigen is known for these TCRs. The sample was PBMCs, taken from a glioma patient whose treatment included an IDH1 peptide vaccine. These receptor sequences come from a man aged 45-60 years with glioma.

This clone was counted a single time. The chain uses TRBV11-2 and TRBJ2-2; D is perhaps TRBD1 (6 bases). In germline, CDR1 is SGHAT, CDR2 FQNNGV. There are 19 residues in the CDR3. Trimming shortened V by 5 bases and J by 3 bases, and 25 bases separated the two germline ends. CDR3 residues: CASSPTTHYYRDDTGELFF. CDR3 DNA: TGTGCCAGCAGCCCCACCACACACTACTACAGGGATGACACCGGGGAGCTGTTTTTT.

The J gene is TRBJ1-1, the V gene TRBV6-6, with D perhaps matching TRBD1 (5 bases). The ends were cut back, 2 bases at V and 6 bases at J, with 13 bases in the middle. The CDR3 has 14 residues. Germline lookup yields CDR1 MNHNY and CDR2 SVGAGI (reference sequence). CDR3 residues: CASSYEGIGPEAFF. The CDR3 region has the DNA TGTGCCAGCAGTTACGAGGGGATCGGGCCTGAAGCTTTCTTT.

The J gene is TRBJ2-5, the V gene TRBV7-3; TRBD2 is a possible D gene (7 bases). V lost 5 bases to trimming and J lost 4 bases, with 20 bases between them. Germline CDR1 and CDR2: SGHTA and FQGTGA. This CDR3 comprises 16 residues. CDR3: CASSPRGGGPGETQYF. The CDR3 DNA follows: TGTGCCAGCAGCCCGAGGGGGGGAGGCCCGGGAGAGACCCAGTACTTC.

The V and J genes are TRBV7-9 and TRBJ2-1; 9 nucleotides match TRBD2. The CDR3 consists of 14 residues. Germline V gene sequence: CDR1 SEHNR, CDR2 FQNEAQ (reference sequence). V lost 5 bases, J lost 6 bases, and 5 bases stayed unmatched. The CDR3 here is CASSLPSGINEQFF. CDR3 nucleotide sequence: TGTGCCAGCAGCCTCCCTAGCGGGATCAATGAGCAGTTCTTC.

This chain joins TRBV9 and TRBJ2-1; 9 bases align to TRBD1. Germline V lookup: CDR1 SGDLS, CDR2 YYNGEE. V lost 0 bases, J lost 8 bases, and 6 bases stayed unmatched. The CDR3 is 15 residues long. The CDR3: CASSVAEQGAYEQFF. The CDR3 DNA reads as TGTGCCAGCAGCGTAGCCGAACAGGGGGCCTATGAGCAGTTCTTC.

The chain joins TRBV25-1 to TRBJ2-1; weak D call: TRBD2 (6 bases). Germline loops: CDR1 MGHDK, CDR2 SYGVNS. The CDR3 length is 14 residues. Trimming left V 8 bases short and J 0 bases short, with 11 bases between. The CDR3 loop reads CASSRGSSYNEQFF. The CDR3, as DNA: TGTGCCAGCTCACGGGGGAGCTCCTACAATGAGCAGTTCTTC.

The chain has TRBV5-1 and TRBJ1-1, with 7 bases identical to TRBD1. There are 15 residues in the CDR3. The junction had 13 bases not matched to a gene; V was cut back by 3 bases and J by 8 bases. Germline values: CDR1 SGHRS, CDR2 YFSETQ. CDR3 sequence: CASSYLGQAVPEAFF. The CDR3 DNA reads TGCGCCAGCAGCTACCTCGGACAGGCTGTCCCCGAAGCTTTCTTT.

The V gene is TRBV7-8, the J gene TRBJ2-1; 10 nucleotides match TRBD2. With 4 bases clipped from V and 9 bases from J, the junction kept 9 bases outside the gene matches. Looked up from germline, CDR1 is SGHVS and CDR2 is FQNEAQ. The CDR3 contains 15 residues. CDR3 bases: TGTGCCAGCAGCTACTCGGCTAGCGGGAGTTCTGAGCAGTTCTTC. It translates to CASSYSASGSSEQFF.

The V gene is TRBV4-2, the J gene TRBJ1-4; the D gene is possibly TRBD1 (5 bases). The CDR3 length is 16 residues. V lost 4 bases to trimming and J lost 2 bases, with 14 bases between them. Germline CDR1 and CDR2: LGHNA and YNFKEQ. The CDR3, as DNA: TGTGCCAGCAGCCTAAGGGGAGGCGGCACTAATGAAAAACTGTTTTTT. This translates into CASSLRGGGTNEKLFF.

This sequence joins TRBV5-6 and TRBJ2-5, with D possibly matching TRBD2 (6 bases). V shed 2 bases and J shed 9 bases, with 17 bases lying between them. Germline lookup yields CDR1 SGHDT and CDR2 YYEEEE. This CDR3 has 14 amino acids. The CDR3 bases are TGTGCCAGCAGCTTATTGGGCCCGGCGGGGCCCCAGTACTTC. Encoded protein: CASSLLGPAGPQYF.

The J gene is TRBJ1-5, the V gene TRBV15; 7 bases match TRBD1. CDR3 length: 16 amino acids. Germline CDR1 is LNHNV and CDR2 is YYDKDF (reference sequence). The J segment lost 6 bases and the V segment lost 3 bases, leaving 11 bases of the junction unmatched. Here the CDR3 DNA reads TGTGCCACCAGCAGGTTTAAGACAGGGTCGACTCAGCCCCAGCATTTT. This codes for CATSRFKTGSTQPQHF.

This chain connects TRBV7-2 to TRBJ2-5; D unresolved. Trimming cost V 5 bases and J 1 base, with 2 bases left between them. CDR1 is SGHTA and CDR2 is FQGNSA in the germline V gene. This CDR3 has 11 amino acids. The CDR3 here is CASSVQETQYF. The CDR3 DNA follows: TGTGCCAGCAGCGTCCAAGAGACCCAGTACTTC. The variable domain in full, with the rest retrieved from reference TRBV7-2 and TRBJ2-5, is GAGVSQSPSNKVTEKGKDVELRCDPISGHTALYWYRQSLGQGLEFLIYFQGNSAPDKSGLPSDRFSAERTGGSVSTLTIQRTQQEDSAVYLCASSVQETQYFGPGTRLLVL.

In nucleotides, the CDR3 is TGTGCCAGCTCACCAGCAGGGTCGTACAATCAGCCCCAGCATTTT. This gives the protein CASSPAGSYNQPQHF. This chain joins TRBV18 and TRBJ1-5; weak D call: TRBD1 (5 bases). This CDR3 has 15 amino acids. Trimming stripped 2 bases from V and 3 bases from J, with 11 bases between. Germline V lookup: CDR1 KGHSH, CDR2 LQKENI.

The rearrangement joins TRBV19 to TRBJ1-2; a weak D match, TRBD1 (6 bases). CDR3 size: 14 residues. The germline V gene encodes CDR1 LNHDA and CDR2 SQIVND (reference sequence). Between the trimmed V and J ends, which lost 9 bases and 4 bases, there was a span of 18 bases. The CDR3 sequence: CASERTRGFYGYTF. The CDR3 DNA is TGTGCCAGCGAGCGCACCAGGGGATTCTATGGCTACACCTTC.

The rearrangement links TRBV7-9 to TRBJ1-5, with TRBD1 matching 8 bases. The V gene end was trimmed by 4 bases and the J gene end by 6 bases; junction bases not matched to a gene: 8. The CDR3 contains 15 residues. Germline CDR1 and CDR2: SEHNR and FQNEAQ (reference sequence). CDR3 in DNA: TGTGCCAGCAGCTCGAGCGATCAGGGGGCTCAGCCCCAGCATTTT. Residues: CASSSSDQGAQPQHF.

The rearrangement links TRBV27 to TRBJ2-4; no clear D. CDR1 MNHEY and CDR2 SMNVEV come from the germline V gene (reference sequence). CDR3 length: 16 residues. V lost 6 bases and J lost 1, with 16 bases in between. DNA for the CDR3: TGTGCCAGCAGAACGGGCCTCGCCGCGGCCAAAAACATTCAGTACTTC. Its protein is CASRTGLAAAKNIQYF.

This sequence joins TRBV2 and TRBJ2-7, with D uncertain. The CDR3 runs to 14 residues. Trimming left V 2 bases short and J 2 bases short, with 10 bases between. Germline assignment: CDR1 SNHLY and CDR2 FYNNEI. The CDR3 bases are TGTGCCAGCAGTGAAAGAATGGTAACCTACGAGCAGTACTTC. This encodes CASSERMVTYEQYF. The full variable domain, completed using reference TRBV2 and TRBJ2-7, is EPEVTQTPSHQVTQMGQEVILRCVPISNHLYFYWYRQILGQKVEFLVSFYNNEISEKSEIFDDQFSVERPDGSNFTLKIRSTKLEDSAMYFCASSERMVTYEQYFGPGTRLTVT.

CDR3 nucleotide sequence: TGTGGGACTAGCGGGGGCCCCTACAATGAGCAGTTCTTC. It specifies CGTSGGPYNEQFF. The gene calls are TRBV19 and TRBJ2-1; the match to TRBD2 covers 13 bases. Germline V gene data show CDR1 as LNHDA and CDR2 as SQIVND (reference sequence). The CDR3 consists of 13 residues.

This rearrangement joins TRBV29-1 to TRBJ1-5; TRBD1 aligns across 10 bases. This CDR3 comprises 15 residues. The junction had 16 bases not matched to a gene; V was cut back by 6 bases and J by 11 bases. Germline assignment: CDR1 SQVTM and CDR2 ANQGSEA. The DNA for the CDR3 is TGCAGCGTACTCACCTGGTCGACAGGGGGCGCGACCCAGCATTTT. Amino acid sequence: CSVLTWSTGGATQHF. The full variable domain, with the rest looked up from reference TRBV29-1 and TRBJ1-5, is SAVISQKPSRDICQRGTSLTIQCQVDSQVTMMFWYRQQPGQSLTLIATANQGSEATYESGFVIDKFPISRPNLTFSTLTVSNMSPEDSSIYLCSVLTWSTGGATQHFGDGTRLSIL.

V and J are TRBV6-5 and TRBJ1-1; tentatively, D is TRBD1 (6 bases). Germline CDR1 MNHEY, CDR2 SVGAGI. Trimming removed 5 bases at V and 4 bases at J, with 14 bases between. The CDR3 contains 14 residues. Written as DNA, the CDR3 is TGTGCCAGCAGTCCGGACAGAACTACCACTGAAGCTTTCTTT. This sequence encodes CASSPDRTTTEAFF.

The chain joins TRBV6-1 to TRBJ2-3, with TRBD2 identical over 15 bases. The CDR3 totals 15 residues. The germline V gene encodes CDR1 MNHNS and CDR2 SASEGT. The J segment lost 4 bases and the V segment lost 5 bases, leaving 1 base of the junction unmatched. The chain's CDR3 is CASSWTSGGADTQYF. In nucleotides, the CDR3 is TGTGCCAGCAGTTGGACTAGCGGGGGGGCAGATACGCAGTATTTT.

This chain links TRBV4-1 with TRBJ2-5, with 8 bases fitting TRBD1. CDR3 length: 14 amino acids. CDR1 is MGHRA, CDR2 YSYEKL, per germline. V was clipped by 4 bases and J by 5 bases; unmatched bases: 6. CDR3 residues: CASSPRGLDETQYF. Written as DNA, the CDR3 is TGCGCCAGCAGCCCCAGGGGGCTTGATGAGACCCAGTACTTC.

J is TRBJ2-5 and V is TRBV19; possibly TRBD1 or TRBD2 for D (6 bases each). The germline CDR1 and CDR2 sequences are LNHDA and SQIVND (reference sequence). This CDR3 is built from 13 residues. V was clipped by 6 bases and J by 1 base, with 9 bases between them. The CDR3 DNA sequence: TGTGCCAGTAGCTCGGGGGCCCAAGAGACCCAGTACTTC. As protein: CASSSGAQETQYF. The variable domain in full, with the rest retrieved from reference TRBV19 and TRBJ2-5, is DGGITQSPKYLFRKEGQNVTLSCEQNLNHDAMYWYRQDPGQGLRLIYYSQIVNDFQKGDIAEGYSVSREKKESFPLTVTSAQKNPTAFYLCASSSGAQETQYFGPGTRLLVL.